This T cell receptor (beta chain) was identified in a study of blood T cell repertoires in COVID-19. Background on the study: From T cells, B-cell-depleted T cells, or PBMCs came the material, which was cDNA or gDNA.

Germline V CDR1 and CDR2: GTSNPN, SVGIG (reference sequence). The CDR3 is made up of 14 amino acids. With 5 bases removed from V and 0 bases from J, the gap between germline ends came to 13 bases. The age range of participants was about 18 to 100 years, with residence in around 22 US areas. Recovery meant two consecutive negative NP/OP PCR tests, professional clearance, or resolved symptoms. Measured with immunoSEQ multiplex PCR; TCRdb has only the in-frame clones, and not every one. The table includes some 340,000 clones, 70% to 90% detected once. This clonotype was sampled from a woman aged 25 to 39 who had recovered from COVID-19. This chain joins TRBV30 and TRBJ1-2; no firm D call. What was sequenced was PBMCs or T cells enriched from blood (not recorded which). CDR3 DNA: TGTGCCTGGGGTGGAGTGTTCCCTAACTATGGCTACACCTTC. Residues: CAWGGVFPNYGYTF. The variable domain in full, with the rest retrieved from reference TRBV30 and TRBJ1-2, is SQTIHQWPATLVQPVGSPLSLECTVEGTSNPNLYWYRQAAGRGLQLLFYSVGIGQISSEVPQNLSASRPQDRQFILSSKKLLLSDSGFYLCAWGGVFPNYGYTFGSGTRLTVV.